A single sample is the source of the 31 T cell receptor beta chains below, sequenced in a study of shared clonotypes between healthy human individuals. TCRdb's table, derived via immunoSEQ multiplex PCR, lists solely in-frame clones and lacks some. The table shows about 750,000 clones, with 92% occurring only once. CD8 cells classed as naive were CD45RO-negative and positively selected for CCR7, excluding terminally differentiated effector memory CD45RA+ cells. What was sequenced was naive CD8+ T cells sorted from blood. All receptors derive from a man in his thirties or forties in good health.

V is TRBV5-3 and J is TRBJ2-5; 7 bases agree with TRBD1. TRBV5-3 is labeled an ORF, and its function is uncertain. V was pared by 1 base and J by 3 bases, with 9 bases of the junction left unmatched. CDR3 length: 16 residues. In DNA form, the CDR3 reads TGTGCCAGAAGCTTGAGACCGGGACAGAATAAAGAGACCCAGTACTTC. It codes for CARSLRPGQNKETQYF.

This chain links TRBV7-8 with TRBJ2-3, with D tentatively TRBD2 (5 bases). Germline assignment: CDR1 SGHVS and CDR2 FQNEAQ. V lost 5 bases and J lost 6, with 15 bases in between. The length of the CDR3 is 14 residues. CDR3 in amino acids: CASSPSPLVDTQYF. The DNA of the CDR3 is TGTGCCAGCAGCCCTAGTCCACTAGTGGATACGCAGTATTTT.

The chain combines TRBV4-1 with TRBJ2-1; TRBD2 agrees at 14 bases. The CDR3 length is 17 residues. Germline values: CDR1 MGHRA, CDR2 YSYEKL. V dropped 0 bases and J dropped 9; count of bases not matched to a gene: 7. The CDR3 region is CASSQEDRGLAGAEQFF. DNA of the CDR3: TGCGCCAGCAGCCAAGAGGATAGGGGACTAGCGGGAGCTGAGCAGTTCTTC.

The chain combines TRBV4-1 with TRBJ2-2; weak D call: TRBD2 (5 bases). Germline V CDR1 and CDR2: MGHRA, YSYEKL. The V end lost 0 bases, the J end lost 2 bases, and 10 bases lay between the germline ends. This CDR3 has 16 amino acids. The CDR3 DNA reads as TGCGCCAGCAGCCAAGATTACGGACTTAACACCGGGGAGCTGTTTTTT. Translated: CASSQDYGLNTGELFF.

CDR3 protein: CASSLWVSGGYEQYF. In DNA form, the CDR3 reads TGTGCCAGCAGTTTATGGGTTTCAGGGGGCTACGAGCAGTACTTC. The V gene is TRBV28, the J gene TRBJ2-7; TRBD1 agrees at 7 bases. This CDR3 is built from 15 residues. J was trimmed by 3 bases and V by 0 bases; bases with no gene match: 5. Germline V gene sequence: CDR1 MDHEN, CDR2 SYDVKM.

This clone was picked up one time. V and J are TRBV18 and TRBJ2-1; no reliable D call. The CDR3 has 13 residues. The germline V and J ends were trimmed by 2 bases and 5 bases, with 7 bases remaining between them. Germline CDR1 is KGHSH and CDR2 is LQKENI. This chain's CDR3 is CASSPGRNNEQFF. The CDR3 DNA reads as TGTGCCAGCTCACCAGGAAGAAACAATGAGCAGTTCTTC.

The CDR3 DNA follows: TGCGCCAGCAGCCAAGATCACAACAGGGCTAGGGAGCAGTACTTC. Residues: CASSQDHNRAREQYF. This chain connects TRBV4-1 to TRBJ2-7; D may be TRBD1 (6 bases). Deletions cut 0 bases from V and 7 bases from J, with 16 bases between. From germline, CDR1 is MGHRA and CDR2 YSYEKL. This CDR3 has 15 amino acids.

This clone was observed a single time. This chain joins TRBV15 and TRBJ2-7, with D uncertain. V shed 1 base and J shed 0 bases, with 10 bases lying between them. This CDR3 is 15 amino acids long. Germline loops: CDR1 LNHNV, CDR2 YYDKDF (reference sequence). CDR3 region: CATSRAPPFSYEQYF. The CDR3 DNA reads TGTGCCACCAGCAGAGCACCTCCCTTCTCCTACGAGCAGTACTTC.

The rearrangement uses TRBV7-2 and TRBJ2-1, with TRBD2 as a possible D gene (7 bases). The germline V gene encodes CDR1 SGHTA and CDR2 FQGNSA. The CDR3 contains 15 residues. V lost 10 bases to trimming and J lost 1 base, with 17 bases between them. This CDR3 is CAISVGGASYNEQFF. As DNA, the CDR3 is TGTGCCATTTCGGTGGGGGGGGCTTCCTACAATGAGCAGTTCTTC.

V is TRBV6-5 and J is TRBJ2-5; D is ambiguous. The CDR3 has 13 amino acids. Germline CDR1 reads MNHEY; CDR2 reads SVGAGI. V lost 5 bases to trimming and J lost 3 bases, with 10 bases between them. The CDR3 DNA reads TGTGCCAGCAGTCTAGGACCAGAAGAGACCCAGTACTTC. Its translation: CASSLGPEETQYF.

This chain connects TRBV14 to TRBJ2-7; D not resolved. Trimming cost V 4 bases and J 1 base, with 14 bases left between them. The CDR3 has 15 amino acids. Germline assignment: CDR1 SGHDN and CDR2 FVKESK. CDR3 region: CASSPDPGFSYEQYF. In DNA form, the CDR3 reads TGTGCCAGCAGCCCAGATCCAGGATTTTCCTACGAGCAGTACTTC.

This chain connects TRBV27 to TRBJ1-3; D gene uncertain. Germline values: CDR1 MNHEY, CDR2 SMNVEV (reference sequence). The V end lost 6 bases, the J end lost 4 bases, and 25 bases lay between the germline ends. The CDR3 runs 18 residues. Here the CDR3 DNA reads TGTGCCAGCAGCCGAGACCGCCGAGGCAGGCTCGCCGGAAACACCATATATTTT. Protein sequence: CASSRDRRGRLAGNTIYF.

The chain is built from TRBV18 and TRBJ2-7, with D possibly matching TRBD2 (5 bases). The V gene lost 3 bases and the J gene lost 5 bases, with 11 bases spanning the gap. Germline CDR1 KGHSH, CDR2 LQKENI. The CDR3 totals 13 residues. The CDR3 here is CASSPIDGDEQYF. In DNA, the CDR3 is TGTGCCAGCTCACCCATCGACGGGGACGAGCAGTACTTC.

This rearrangement joins TRBV29-1 to TRBJ2-3; D remains unclear. Between the trimmed V and J ends, which lost 5 bases and 0 bases, there was a span of 12 bases. The CDR3 length is 14 residues. CDR1 is SQVTM, CDR2 ANQGSEA, per germline. For the CDR3, the DNA is TGCAGCGTTTATTCCCAGAGTAGCACAGATACGCAGTATTTT. This encodes CSVYSQSSTDTQYF.

The chain recombines TRBV14 with TRBJ2-7; 10 bases fit TRBD1. Losses at the gene ends were 4 bases for V and 4 bases for J; bases not matched to a gene: 7. Germline-derived CDR1 and CDR2 are SGHDN and FVKESK. The CDR3 runs to 15 residues. CDR3 DNA sequence: TGTGCCAGCAGCCGAACCGGGACAGGGGTGTACGAGCAGTACTTC. It codes for CASSRTGTGVYEQYF.

CDR3 DNA: TGCAGCGTTGTTACGGATTCAGATACGCAGTATTTT. It is translated as CSVVTDSDTQYF. This chain uses TRBV29-1 with TRBJ2-3; D gene ambiguous. Germline V lookup: CDR1 SQVTM, CDR2 ANQGSEA. The V end was cut by 4 bases, the J end by 4 bases, with 9 bases between. The CDR3 is 12 amino acids.

CDR3 in DNA: TGTGCCATCAAAGCGGGAGTTATATCGTACGAGCAGTACTTC. Protein sequence: CAIKAGVISYEQYF. The chain combines TRBV10-3 with TRBJ2-7; 8 bases fit TRBD2. Trimming cost V 7 bases and J 4 bases; bases outside gene matches: 9. Germline CDR1 ENHRY, CDR2 SYGVKD. CDR3 size: 14 residues.

This chain connects TRBV9 to TRBJ1-1; TRBD1 matches 9 bases. Germline CDR1 reads SGDLS; CDR2 reads YYNGEE. V was clipped by 0 bases and J by 4 bases; unmatched bases: 4. The CDR3 totals 15 residues. The CDR3 bases are TGTGCCAGCAGCGTAGGGGACAGGGAAGGCACTGAAGCTTTCTTT. Encoded protein: CASSVGDREGTEAFF.

In its sample, this clone was seen a few times. The chain carries TRBV6-4 and TRBJ2-3; no definite D call. The V and J ends lost 4 bases and 1 base respectively, with 9 bases between them. Germline V gives CDR1 MRHNA, CDR2 SNTAGT. The CDR3 consists of 14 residues. DNA of the CDR3: TGTGCCAGCAGTGCGTCGGACGGCACAGATACGCAGTATTTT. It codes for CASSASDGTDTQYF.

This chain connects TRBV18 to TRBJ1-5; D might be TRBD1 (5 bases). The CDR3 is 16 amino acids. The germline V and J ends were trimmed by 3 bases and 4 bases, with 16 bases remaining between them. The germline V gene encodes CDR1 KGHSH and CDR2 LQKENI. The CDR3 nucleotides read TGTGCCAGCTCACCCGGGACGGCATCCGGAAATCAGCCCCAGCATTTT. It yields the protein CASSPGTASGNQPQHF.

The genes are TRBV7-6 and TRBJ2-3; D unresolved. The ends were cut back, 2 bases at V and 2 bases at J, with 17 bases in the middle. Per germline, CDR1 SGHVS and CDR2 FNYEAQ. This CDR3 contains 17 residues. The CDR3 loop reads CASSLRGRVLPTDTQYF. CDR3 DNA sequence: TGTGCCAGCAGCTTACGCGGCCGGGTGCTCCCCACAGATACGCAGTATTTT.

This clone was seen only once. The V gene is TRBV7-2, the J gene TRBJ1-1; no definite D call. The CDR3 is 13 residues long. V was trimmed by 7 bases and J by 5 bases, leaving 14 bases between them. Germline V gives CDR1 SGHTA, CDR2 FQGNSA. This CDR3 reads CASTTAWRTEAFF. CDR3 coding DNA: TGTGCCAGCACCACGGCGTGGAGGACTGAAGCTTTCTTT.

This chain links TRBV13 with TRBJ2-1; possible D gene TRBD2, 8 bases. This CDR3 comprises 18 residues. CDR1 and CDR2 from the germline V gene are PRHDT and FYEKMQ (reference sequence). V lost 5 bases and J 5 bases, leaving 25 bases between the germline ends. The CDR3 sequence is CASSPGGGRPSRNNEQFF. The CDR3 region has the DNA TGTGCCAGCAGCCCGGGAGGGGGCCGGCCTTCCAGAAACAATGAGCAGTTCTTC.

In its sample, this clone was seen once. Other DNA sequences in this specimen translate into the identical CDR3. This chain joins TRBV27 and TRBJ2-1, with TRBD1 matching 10 bases. V gave up 4 bases and J gave up 2 bases; unmatched junction bases: 2. Looked up from germline, CDR1 is MNHEY and CDR2 is SMNVEV (reference sequence). This CDR3 has 15 residues. The CDR3 DNA sequence: TGTGCCAGCAGTTCCGGGACAGGGGCCTACAATGAGCAGTTCTTC. This sequence encodes CASSSGTGAYNEQFF.

This clone was recorded once. V is TRBV7-6 and J is TRBJ2-7; 10 bases are a match to TRBD1. The CDR3 has 15 residues. The trim removed 5 bases at V and 3 bases at J, leaving 7 bases unmatched. From germline, CDR1 is SGHVS and CDR2 FNYEAQ. The DNA of the CDR3 is TGTGCCAGCAGCCCGGACAGGGGGAAGTACTACGAGCAGTACTTC. This encodes CASSPDRGKYYEQYF. Filled out from reference TRBV7-6 and TRBJ2-7, the complete variable domain reads GAGVSQSPRYKVTKRGQDVALRCDPISGHVSLYWYRQALGQGPEFLTYFNYEAQQDKSGLPNDRFSAERPEGSISTLTIQRTEQRDSAMYRCASSPDRGKYYEQYFGPGTRLTVT.

V is TRBV10-3 and J is TRBJ1-1; tentative D call: TRBD1 (5 bases). CDR3 length: 14 residues. V lost 0 bases and J 4 bases, leaving 9 bases between the germline ends. CDR1 is ENHRY and CDR2 is SYGVKD in the germline V gene. Here the CDR3 reads CAISESTQGTEAFF. Here the CDR3 DNA reads TGTGCCATCAGTGAGTCGACTCAGGGCACTGAAGCTTTCTTT.

The rearrangement joins TRBV29-1 to TRBJ2-3; no clear D gene. CDR1 and CDR2 from the germline V gene are SQVTM and ANQGSEA. Trimming took off 4 bases at V and 7 bases at J, with 15 bases between the two ends. The CDR3 is 13 residues long. This CDR3 is CSVASSRANTQYF. CDR3 sequence (DNA): TGCAGCGTTGCTTCATCTCGGGCTAATACGCAGTATTTT.

The chain couples TRBV10-3 to TRBJ1-3, with 7 bases identical to TRBD1. Germline V lookup: CDR1 ENHRY, CDR2 SYGVKD. V gave up 0 bases and J gave up 0 bases; unmatched junction bases: 5. This CDR3 contains 17 residues. The CDR3 spells CAISESLGTDSGNTIYF. The CDR3 bases are TGTGCCATCAGTGAGTCTCTTGGGACAGACTCTGGAAACACCATATATTTT.

The chain links TRBV28 to TRBJ2-3; no clear D gene. Per germline, CDR1 MDHEN and CDR2 SYDVKM. This CDR3 is built from 16 residues. V lost 5 bases, J lost 3 bases, and 18 bases lay in between. In DNA, the CDR3 is TGTGCCAGCAGTGTCCGCGGCCCGGTGAGGACAGATACGCAGTATTTT. Translated: CASSVRGPVRTDTQYF.

This clone was observed a single time. The junction shows a germline mismatch at one end, possibly a read error. V is TRBV7-8 and J is TRBJ2-7, with 8 positions matching TRBD1. In germline, CDR1 is SGHVS, CDR2 FQNEAQ. The CDR3 runs 16 residues. The CDR3 loop reads CASSLEGGQGAYEQYF. CDR3 DNA sequence: TGTGCCAGCAGTTTAGAGGGCGGTCAGGGGGCTTACGAGCAGTACTTC.

The chain couples TRBV13 to TRBJ2-7; a weak D match, TRBD1 (6 bases). CDR3 length: 15 amino acids. Trimming shortened V by 5 bases and J by 4 bases, and 18 bases separated the two germline ends. Looked up from germline, CDR1 is PRHDT and CDR2 is FYEKMQ (reference sequence). CDR3 nucleotide sequence: TGTGCCAGCAGCACATACTCCGGGGACATTTACGAGCAGTACTTC. The encoded protein is CASSTYSGDIYEQYF.